This T cell receptor beta chain originates from a study of PD-L1 blockade in urothelial cancer. Synthetically made TCR analog templates were put into each PCR as spikes. Measured with immunoSEQ multiplex PCR; TCRdb has only the in-frame clones, and not every one. The sample consists of tens of thousands of clones, more than 75% of them appearing once. Notes on this clone: The antigen remains unidentified.

This CDR3 is built from 16 residues. V gave up 0 bases and J gave up 3 bases; unmatched junction bases: 8. Germline V gives CDR1 SGHDT, CDR2 YYEEEE. Findings and limits, study-wide: Stronger expansion of tumor-associated clones in blood at 3 weeks distinguished durable-benefit patients. Pretreatment clonality of the blood TCR repertoire below the median was predictive of superior survival.

The source material was PBMCs, sampled around atezolizumab (anti-PD-L1) treatment. The genes are TRBV5-6 and TRBJ2-7; the match to TRBD2 covers 8 bases. The clonotype originates from a man between 45 and 60 years old with urothelial cancer. The CDR3, as DNA: TGTGCCAGCAGCTTGGAAATTTCACTAGCGGTCTACGAGCAGTACTTC. Protein sequence: CASSLEISLAVYEQYF.